One T cell receptor (beta chain) is described in this entry. No antigen is known for it. These data come from a study of early stage breast cancer tumors. Overall study context: ER+/PR+/HER2- status applied to about 80% of the 16 invasive breast tumors.

The study, taken as a whole, reports: Compared with adjacent normal breast, tumors showed about 2.5-fold denser, more clonal T cells. Tumor and normal breast were distinguished via blood comparison in most of the 16 patients.

This CDR3 is 14 amino acids long. Germline V gives CDR1 MGHRA, CDR2 YSYEKL. The germline V and J ends were trimmed by 4 bases and 2 bases, with 6 bases remaining between them. TCRdb keeps only in-frame clones here, not all; method: immunoSEQ multiplex PCR. The table shows about 46,000 clones, with around 80% occurring only once. This clonotype was obtained from a person aged 35-50 years with breast cancer. V and J are TRBV4-1 and TRBJ2-6, with D unresolved. Sequencing input: blood. The chain's CDR3 is CASSLEPGANVLTF. CDR3 bases: TGCGCCAGCAGCCTCGAGCCTGGGGCCAACGTCCTGACTTTC.